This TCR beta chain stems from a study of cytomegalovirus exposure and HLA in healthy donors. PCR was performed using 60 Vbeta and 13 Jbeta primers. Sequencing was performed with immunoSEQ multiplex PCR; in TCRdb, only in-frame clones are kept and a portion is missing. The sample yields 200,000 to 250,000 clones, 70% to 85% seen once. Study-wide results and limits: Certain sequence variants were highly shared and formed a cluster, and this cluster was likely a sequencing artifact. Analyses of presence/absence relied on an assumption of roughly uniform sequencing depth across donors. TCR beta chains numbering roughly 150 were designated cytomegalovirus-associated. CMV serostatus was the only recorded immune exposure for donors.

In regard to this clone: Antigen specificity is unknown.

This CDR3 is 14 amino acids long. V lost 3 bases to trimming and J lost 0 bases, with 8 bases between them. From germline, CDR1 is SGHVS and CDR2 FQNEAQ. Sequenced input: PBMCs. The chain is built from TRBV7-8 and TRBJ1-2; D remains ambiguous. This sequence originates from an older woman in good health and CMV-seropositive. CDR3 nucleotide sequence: TGTGCCAGCAGCTTCGACGGAGCTAACTATGGCTACACCTTC. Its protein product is CASSFDGANYGYTF.